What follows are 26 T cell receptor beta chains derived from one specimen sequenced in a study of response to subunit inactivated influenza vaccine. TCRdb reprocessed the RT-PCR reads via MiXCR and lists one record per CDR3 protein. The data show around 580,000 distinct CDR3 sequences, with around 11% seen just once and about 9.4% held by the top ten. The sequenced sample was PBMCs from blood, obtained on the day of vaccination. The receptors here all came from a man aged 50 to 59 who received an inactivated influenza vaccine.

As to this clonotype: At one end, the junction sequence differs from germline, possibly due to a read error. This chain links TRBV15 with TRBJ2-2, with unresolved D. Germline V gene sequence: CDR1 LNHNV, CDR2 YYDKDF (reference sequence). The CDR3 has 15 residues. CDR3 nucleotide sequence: TGTGCCACCAGCAGAGACAGGACGAAGACCGGGGAGCTGTTTTTT. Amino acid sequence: CATSRDRTKTGELFF.

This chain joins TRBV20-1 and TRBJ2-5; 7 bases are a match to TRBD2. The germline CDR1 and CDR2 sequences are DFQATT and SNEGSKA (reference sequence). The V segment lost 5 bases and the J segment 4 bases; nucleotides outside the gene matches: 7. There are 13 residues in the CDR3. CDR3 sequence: CSAPTSIRETQYF. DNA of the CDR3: TGCAGTGCTCCGACTAGCATCCGAGAGACCCAGTACTTC.

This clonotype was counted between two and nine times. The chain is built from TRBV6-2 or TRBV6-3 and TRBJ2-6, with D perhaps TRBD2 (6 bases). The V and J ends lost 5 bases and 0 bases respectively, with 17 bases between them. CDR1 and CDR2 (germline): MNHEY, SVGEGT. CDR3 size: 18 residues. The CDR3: CASSLFSGTDSGANVLTF. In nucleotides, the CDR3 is TGTGCCAGCAGTCTATTCTCCGGGACTGACTCTGGGGCCAACGTCCTGACTTTC.

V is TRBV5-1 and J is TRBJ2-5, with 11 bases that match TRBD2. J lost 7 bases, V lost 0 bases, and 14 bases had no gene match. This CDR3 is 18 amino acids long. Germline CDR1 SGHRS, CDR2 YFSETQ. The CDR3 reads CASSLGLAGGNIKRTQYF. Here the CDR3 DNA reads TGCGCCAGCAGCTTGGGGCTAGCGGGGGGCAACATTAAGAGGACCCAGTACTTC.

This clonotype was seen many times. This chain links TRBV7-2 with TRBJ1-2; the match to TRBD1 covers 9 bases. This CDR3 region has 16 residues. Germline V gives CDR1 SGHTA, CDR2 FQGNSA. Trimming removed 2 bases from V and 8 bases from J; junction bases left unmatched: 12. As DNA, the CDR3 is TGTGCCAGCAGCTTAACCCGATTGGACAGGGGTGAGGGCTACACCTTC. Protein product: CASSLTRLDRGEGYTF. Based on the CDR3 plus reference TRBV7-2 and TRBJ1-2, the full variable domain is GAGVSQSPSNKVTEKGKDVELRCDPISGHTALYWYRQSLGQGLEFLIYFQGNSAPDKSGLPSDRFSAERTGGSVSTLTIQRTQQEDSAVYLCASSLTRLDRGEGYTFGSGTRLTVV.

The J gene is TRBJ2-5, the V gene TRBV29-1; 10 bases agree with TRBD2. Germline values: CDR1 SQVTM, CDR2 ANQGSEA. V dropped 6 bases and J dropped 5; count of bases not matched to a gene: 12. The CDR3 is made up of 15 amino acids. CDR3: CSVASGGYRGETQYF. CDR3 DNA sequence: TGCAGCGTCGCTAGCGGGGGCTACCGGGGGGAGACCCAGTACTTC.

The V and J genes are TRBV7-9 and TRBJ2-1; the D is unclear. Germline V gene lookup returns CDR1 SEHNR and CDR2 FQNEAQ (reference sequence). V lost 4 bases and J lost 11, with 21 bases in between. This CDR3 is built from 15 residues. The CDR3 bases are TGTGCCAGCAGCTCGACCGGAAACGTCGTGCTGAAGCAGTTCTTC. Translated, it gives CASSSTGNVVLKQFF.

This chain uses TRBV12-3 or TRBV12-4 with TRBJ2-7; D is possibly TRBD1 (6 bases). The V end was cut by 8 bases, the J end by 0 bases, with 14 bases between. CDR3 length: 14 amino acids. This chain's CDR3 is CASGQSFLSYEQYF. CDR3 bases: TGTGCCAGCGGACAGTCATTCCTCTCCTACGAGCAGTACTTC.

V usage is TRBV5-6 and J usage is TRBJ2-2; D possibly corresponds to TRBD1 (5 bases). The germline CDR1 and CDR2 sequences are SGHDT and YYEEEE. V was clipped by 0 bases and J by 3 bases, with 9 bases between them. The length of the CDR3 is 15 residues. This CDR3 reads CASSLGTIYTGELFF. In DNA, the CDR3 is TGTGCCAGCAGCTTGGGGACAATCTACACCGGGGAGCTGTTTTTT.

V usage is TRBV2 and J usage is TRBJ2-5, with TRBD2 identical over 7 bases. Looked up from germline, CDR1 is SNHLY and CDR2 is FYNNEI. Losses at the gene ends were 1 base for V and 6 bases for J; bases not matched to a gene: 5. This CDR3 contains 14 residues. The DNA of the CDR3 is TGTGCCAGCAGTGAAGTGAGCGGGACGCAGACCCAGTACTTC. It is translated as CASSEVSGTQTQYF.

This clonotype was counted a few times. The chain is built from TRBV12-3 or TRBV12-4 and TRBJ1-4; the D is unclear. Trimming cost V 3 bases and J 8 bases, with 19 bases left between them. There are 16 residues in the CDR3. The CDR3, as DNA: TGTGCCAGCAGTTTCCCCCTGGGTAAAGGAGAAGAAAAACTGTTTTTT. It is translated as CASSFPLGKGEEKLFF.

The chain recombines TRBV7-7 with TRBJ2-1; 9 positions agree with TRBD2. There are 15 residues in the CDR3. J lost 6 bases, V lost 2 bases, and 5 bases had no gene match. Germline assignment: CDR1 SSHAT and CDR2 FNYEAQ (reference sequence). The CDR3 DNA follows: TGTGCCAGCAGCTTACTGAGCGGGAGGTCCAATGAGCAGTTCTTC. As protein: CASSLLSGRSNEQFF.

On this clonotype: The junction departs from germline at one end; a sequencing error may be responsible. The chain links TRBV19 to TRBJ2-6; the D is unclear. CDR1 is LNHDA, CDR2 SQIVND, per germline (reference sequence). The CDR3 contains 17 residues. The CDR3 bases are TGTGACAGTAGTCCGCTAAAGACTGGACCTGGGGCCAACGTCCTGACTTTC. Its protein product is CDSSPLKTGPGANVLTF.

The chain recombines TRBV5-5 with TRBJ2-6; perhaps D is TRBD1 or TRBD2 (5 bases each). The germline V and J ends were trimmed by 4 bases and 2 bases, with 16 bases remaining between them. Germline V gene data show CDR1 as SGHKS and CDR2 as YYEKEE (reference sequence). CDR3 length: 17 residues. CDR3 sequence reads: CASSGGPLNAGANVLTF. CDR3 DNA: TGTGCCAGCAGCGGGGGACCGCTTAATGCTGGGGCCAACGTCCTGACTTTC.

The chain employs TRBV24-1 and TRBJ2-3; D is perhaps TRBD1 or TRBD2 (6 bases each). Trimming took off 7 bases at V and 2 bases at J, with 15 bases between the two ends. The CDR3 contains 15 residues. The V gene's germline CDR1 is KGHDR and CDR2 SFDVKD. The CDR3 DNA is TGTGCCACCAGCCCCAGGGGACTCGACACAGATACGCAGTATTTT. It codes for CATSPRGLDTDTQYF.

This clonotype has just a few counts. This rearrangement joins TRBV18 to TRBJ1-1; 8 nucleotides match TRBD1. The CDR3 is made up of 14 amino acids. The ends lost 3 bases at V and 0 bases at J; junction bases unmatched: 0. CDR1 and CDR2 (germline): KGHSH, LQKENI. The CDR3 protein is CASSPGQVNTEAFF. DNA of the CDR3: TGTGCCAGCTCACCGGGACAGGTGAACACTGAAGCTTTCTTT.

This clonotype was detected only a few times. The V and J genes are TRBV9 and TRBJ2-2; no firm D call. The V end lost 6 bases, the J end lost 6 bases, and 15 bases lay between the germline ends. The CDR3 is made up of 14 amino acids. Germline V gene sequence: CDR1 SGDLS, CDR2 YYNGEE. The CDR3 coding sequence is TGTGCCAGCACCACGAATGAGCGTCCCGGGGAGCTGTTTTTT. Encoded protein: CASTTNERPGELFF.

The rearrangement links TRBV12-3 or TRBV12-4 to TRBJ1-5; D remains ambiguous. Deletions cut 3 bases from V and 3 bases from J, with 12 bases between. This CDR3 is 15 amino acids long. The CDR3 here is CASSFGEASNQPQHF. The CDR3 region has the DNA TGTGCCAGCAGTTTCGGGGAGGCCTCCAATCAGCCCCAGCATTTT.

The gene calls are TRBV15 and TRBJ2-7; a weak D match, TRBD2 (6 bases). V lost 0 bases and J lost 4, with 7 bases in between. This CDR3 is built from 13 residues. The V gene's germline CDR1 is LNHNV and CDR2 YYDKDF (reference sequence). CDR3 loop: CATSREAGYEQYF. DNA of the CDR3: TGTGCCACCAGCAGAGAAGCGGGTTACGAGCAGTACTTC. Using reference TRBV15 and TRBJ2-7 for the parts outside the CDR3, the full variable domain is DAMVIQNPRYQVTQFGKPVTLSCSQTLNHNVMYWYQQKSSQAPKLLFHYYDKDFNNEADTPDNFQSRRPNTSFCFLDIRSPGLGDTAMYLCATSREAGYEQYFGPGTRLTVT.

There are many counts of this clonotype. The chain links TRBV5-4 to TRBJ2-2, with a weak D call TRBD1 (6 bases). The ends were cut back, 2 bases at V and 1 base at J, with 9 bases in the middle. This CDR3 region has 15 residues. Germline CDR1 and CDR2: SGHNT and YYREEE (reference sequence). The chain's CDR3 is CASSFGTKNTGELFF. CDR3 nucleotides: TGTGCCAGCAGCTTCGGGACAAAGAACACCGGGGAGCTGTTTTTT.

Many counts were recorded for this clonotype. CDR3 sequence (DNA): TGTGCCATCAGGGGGGCGGACAGATCGACTGAAGCTTTCTTT. Translated, it gives CAIRGADRSTEAFF. The chain couples TRBV10-3 to TRBJ1-1; tentative D call: TRBD1 (6 bases). CDR1 and CDR2 from the germline V gene are ENHRY and SYGVKD. This CDR3 spans 14 amino acids. V lost 6 bases to trimming and J lost 5 bases, with 16 bases between them.

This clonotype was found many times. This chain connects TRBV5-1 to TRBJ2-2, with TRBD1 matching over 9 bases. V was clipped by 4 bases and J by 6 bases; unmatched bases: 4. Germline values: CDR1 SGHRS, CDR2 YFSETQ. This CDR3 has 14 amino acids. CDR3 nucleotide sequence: TGCGCCAGCAGCCACCGGGACAGGGCCGGGGAGCTGTTTTTT. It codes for CASSHRDRAGELFF. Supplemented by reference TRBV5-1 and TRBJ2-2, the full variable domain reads KAGVTQTPRYLIKTRGQQVTLSCSPISGHRSVSWYQQTPGQGLQFLFEYFSETQRNKGNFPGRFSGRQFSNSRSEMNVSTLELGDSALYLCASSHRDRAGELFFGEGSRLTVL.

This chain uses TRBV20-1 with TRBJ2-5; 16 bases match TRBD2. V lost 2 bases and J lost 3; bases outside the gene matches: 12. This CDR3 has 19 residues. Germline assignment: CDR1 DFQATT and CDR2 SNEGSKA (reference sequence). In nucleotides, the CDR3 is TGCAGTGCTAGACAACTAGGGACTAGCGGGAGGGCCGAGAAAGAGACCCAGTACTTC. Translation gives CSARQLGTSGRAEKETQYF.

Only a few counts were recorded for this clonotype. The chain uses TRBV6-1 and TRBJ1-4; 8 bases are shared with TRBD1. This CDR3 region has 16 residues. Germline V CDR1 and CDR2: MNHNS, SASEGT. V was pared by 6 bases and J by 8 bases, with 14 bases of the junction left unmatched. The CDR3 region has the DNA TGTGCCAGCAGACCGGACAGGGCAAAAAGGGGAGAAAAACTGTTTTTT. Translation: CASRPDRAKRGEKLFF.

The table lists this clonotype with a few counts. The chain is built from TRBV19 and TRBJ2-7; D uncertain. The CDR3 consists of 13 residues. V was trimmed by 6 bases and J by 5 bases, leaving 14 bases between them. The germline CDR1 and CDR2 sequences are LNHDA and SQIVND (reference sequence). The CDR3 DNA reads TGTGCCAGTAGACCACCGAACACCAACGAGCAGTACTTC. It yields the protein CASRPPNTNEQYF.

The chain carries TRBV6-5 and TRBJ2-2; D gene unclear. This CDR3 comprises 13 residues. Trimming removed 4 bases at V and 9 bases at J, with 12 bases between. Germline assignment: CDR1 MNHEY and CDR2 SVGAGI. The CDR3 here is CASSFGVGRELFF. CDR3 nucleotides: TGTGCCAGCAGTTTTGGGGTTGGGAGGGAGCTGTTTTTT.